What follows is one T cell receptor beta chain and its context. Germline V gives CDR1 MNHEY, CDR2 SMNVEV (reference sequence). The V end was cut by 5 bases, the J end by 1 base, with 15 bases between. This CDR3 region has 17 residues. The data stem from a study of blood T cell repertoires in COVID-19. Across the whole study: Whether acute or convalescent, the COVID-19 samples came from the United States, Italy and Spain. Sample material is recorded as cDNA or gDNA derived from T cells, B-cell-depleted T cells, or PBMCs.

Sequencing was performed with immunoSEQ multiplex PCR; in TCRdb, only in-frame clones are kept and a portion is missing. The table has around 63,000 clones, around 81% seen once; the top ten hold 28%. What was sequenced was peripheral blood. The rearrangement joins TRBV27 to TRBJ1-6, with a possible D match to TRBD1 (6 bases). This clonotype was sampled from a woman older than 75 with active or convalescent COVID-19. CDR3 sequence: CASSPGGRVSYNSPLHF. The CDR3 DNA follows: TGTGCCAGCAGTCCTGGGGGCAGGGTATCCTATAATTCACCCCTCCACTTT.